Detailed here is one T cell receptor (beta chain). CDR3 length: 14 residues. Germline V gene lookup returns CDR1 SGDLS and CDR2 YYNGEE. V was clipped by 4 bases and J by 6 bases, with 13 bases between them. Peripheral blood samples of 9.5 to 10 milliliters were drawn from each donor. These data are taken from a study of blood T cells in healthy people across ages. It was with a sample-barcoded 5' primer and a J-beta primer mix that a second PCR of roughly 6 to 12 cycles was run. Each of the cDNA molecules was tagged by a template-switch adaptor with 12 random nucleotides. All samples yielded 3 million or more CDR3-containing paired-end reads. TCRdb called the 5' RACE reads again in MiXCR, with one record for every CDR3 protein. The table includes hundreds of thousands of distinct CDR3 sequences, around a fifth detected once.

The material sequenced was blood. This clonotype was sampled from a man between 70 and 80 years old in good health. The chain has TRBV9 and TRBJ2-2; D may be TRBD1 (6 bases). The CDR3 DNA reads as TGTGCCAGCAGCCCCGGACAGTCACCCGGGGAGCTGTTTTTT. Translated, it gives CASSPGQSPGELFF.